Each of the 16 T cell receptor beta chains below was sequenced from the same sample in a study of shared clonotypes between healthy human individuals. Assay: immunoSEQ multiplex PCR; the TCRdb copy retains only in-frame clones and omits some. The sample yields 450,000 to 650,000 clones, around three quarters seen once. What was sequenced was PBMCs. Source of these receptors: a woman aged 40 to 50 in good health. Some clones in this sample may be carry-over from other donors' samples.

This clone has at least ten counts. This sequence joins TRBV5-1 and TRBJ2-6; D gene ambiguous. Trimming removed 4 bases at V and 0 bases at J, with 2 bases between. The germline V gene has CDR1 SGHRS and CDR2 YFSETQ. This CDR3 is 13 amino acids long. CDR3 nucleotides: TGCGCCAGCAGCACCTCTGGGGCCAACGTCCTGACTTTC. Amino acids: CASSTSGANVLTF.

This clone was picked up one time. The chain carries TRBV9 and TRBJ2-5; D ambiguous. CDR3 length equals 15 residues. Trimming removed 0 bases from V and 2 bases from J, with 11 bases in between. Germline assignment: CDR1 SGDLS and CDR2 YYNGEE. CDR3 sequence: CASSVDGRQQETQYF. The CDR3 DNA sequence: TGTGCCAGCAGCGTAGATGGCAGGCAGCAAGAGACCCAGTACTTC.

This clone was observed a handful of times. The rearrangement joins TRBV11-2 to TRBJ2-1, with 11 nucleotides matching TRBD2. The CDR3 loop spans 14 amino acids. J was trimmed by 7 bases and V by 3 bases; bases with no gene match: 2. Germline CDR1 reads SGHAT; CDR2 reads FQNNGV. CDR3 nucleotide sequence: TGTGCCAGCAGCTTTAGCGGGAGGGAAAATGAGCAGTTCTTC. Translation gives CASSFSGRENEQFF.

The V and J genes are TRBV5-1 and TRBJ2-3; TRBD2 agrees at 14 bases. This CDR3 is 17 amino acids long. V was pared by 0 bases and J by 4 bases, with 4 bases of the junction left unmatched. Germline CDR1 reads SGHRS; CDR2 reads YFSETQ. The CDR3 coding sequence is TGCGCCAGCAGCTTGGAGACTAGCGGGAGGGTAGCAGATACGCAGTATTTT. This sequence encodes CASSLETSGRVADTQYF.

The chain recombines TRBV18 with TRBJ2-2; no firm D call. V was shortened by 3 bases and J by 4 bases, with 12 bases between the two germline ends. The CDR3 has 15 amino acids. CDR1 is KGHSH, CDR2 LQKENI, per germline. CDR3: CASSPLERGTGELFF. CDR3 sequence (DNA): TGTGCCAGCTCACCTCTCGAACGTGGCACCGGGGAGCTGTTTTTT.

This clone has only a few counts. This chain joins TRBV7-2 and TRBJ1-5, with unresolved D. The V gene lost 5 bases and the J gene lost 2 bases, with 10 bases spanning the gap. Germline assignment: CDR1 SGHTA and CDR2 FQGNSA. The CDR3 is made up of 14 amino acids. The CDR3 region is CASSTDVGNQPQHF. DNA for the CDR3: TGTGCCAGCAGCACGGACGTAGGCAATCAGCCCCAGCATTTT. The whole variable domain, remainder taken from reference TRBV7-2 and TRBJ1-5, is GAGVSQSPSNKVTEKGKDVELRCDPISGHTALYWYRQSLGQGLEFLIYFQGNSAPDKSGLPSDRFSAERTGGSVSTLTIQRTQQEDSAVYLCASSTDVGNQPQHFGDGTRLSIL.

For the CDR3, the DNA is TGTGCCAGCAGCCAGCACACTAGCGGGACTTCCTACGAGCAGTACTTC. This translates into CASSQHTSGTSYEQYF. The genes are TRBV4-2 and TRBJ2-7; TRBD2 aligns across 10 bases. V lost 3 bases to trimming and J lost 1 base; unmatched junction nucleotides: 6. Germline assignment: CDR1 LGHNA and CDR2 YNFKEQ. The CDR3 length is 16 residues.

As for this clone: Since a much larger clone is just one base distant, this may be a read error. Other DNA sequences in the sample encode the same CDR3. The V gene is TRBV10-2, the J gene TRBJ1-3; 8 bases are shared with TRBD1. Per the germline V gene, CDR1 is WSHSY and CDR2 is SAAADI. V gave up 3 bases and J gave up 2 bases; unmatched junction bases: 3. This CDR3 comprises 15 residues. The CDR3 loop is CASSDGQGAGNTIYF. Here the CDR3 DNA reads TGCGCCAGCAGTGATGGACAGGGTGCTGGAAACACCATATATTTT.

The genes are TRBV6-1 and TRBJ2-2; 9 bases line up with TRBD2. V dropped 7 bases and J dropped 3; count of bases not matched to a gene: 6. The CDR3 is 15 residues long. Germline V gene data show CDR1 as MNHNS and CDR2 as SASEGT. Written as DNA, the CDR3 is TGTGCCAGCAACCTAGCGGGAACACACACCGGGGAGCTGTTTTTT. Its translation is CASNLAGTHTGELFF.

The CDR3 region is CASSITGPKNYEQYF. In DNA form, the CDR3 reads TGCGCCAGCAGCATTACGGGGCCAAAAAATTACGAGCAGTACTTC. This chain uses TRBV5-1 with TRBJ2-7, with D perhaps matching TRBD1 or TRBD2 (5 bases each). The V end lost 4 bases, the J end lost 4 bases, and 18 bases lay between the germline ends. This CDR3 is built from 15 residues. Germline lookup yields CDR1 SGHRS and CDR2 YFSETQ.

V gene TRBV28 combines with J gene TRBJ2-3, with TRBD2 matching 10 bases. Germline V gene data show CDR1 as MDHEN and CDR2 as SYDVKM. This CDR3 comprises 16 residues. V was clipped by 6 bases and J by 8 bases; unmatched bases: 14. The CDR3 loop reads CASRPPSGGVAGTQYF. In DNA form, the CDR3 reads TGTGCCAGCAGACCCCCTAGCGGGGGTGTTGCGGGTACGCAGTATTTT.

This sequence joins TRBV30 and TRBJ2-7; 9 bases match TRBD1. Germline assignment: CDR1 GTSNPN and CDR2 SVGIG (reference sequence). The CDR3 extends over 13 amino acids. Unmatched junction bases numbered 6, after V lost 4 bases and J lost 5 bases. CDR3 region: CAWNRDREHEQYF. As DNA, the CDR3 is TGTGCCTGGAACCGGGACAGGGAACACGAGCAGTACTTC.

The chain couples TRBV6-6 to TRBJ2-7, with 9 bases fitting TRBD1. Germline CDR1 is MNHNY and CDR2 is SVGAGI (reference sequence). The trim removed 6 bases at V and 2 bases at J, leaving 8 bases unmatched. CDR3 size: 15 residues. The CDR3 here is CASSSGGQGPYEQYF. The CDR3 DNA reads TGTGCCAGCAGCTCCGGAGGACAGGGGCCCTACGAGCAGTACTTC.

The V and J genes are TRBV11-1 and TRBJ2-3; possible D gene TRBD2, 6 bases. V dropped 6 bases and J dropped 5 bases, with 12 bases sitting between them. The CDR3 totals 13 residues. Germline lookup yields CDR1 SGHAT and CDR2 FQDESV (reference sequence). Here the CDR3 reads CASSSTRGDTQYF. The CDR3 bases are TGTGCCAGCAGTTCAACGCGGGGAGATACGCAGTATTTT.

The CDR3 spells CASSSEGPLDEQYF. CDR3 DNA sequence: TGCGCCAGCAGCTCCGAGGGGCCGCTCGACGAGCAGTACTTC. This rearrangement joins TRBV5-1 to TRBJ2-7; the D call may be TRBD1 or TRBD2 (5 bases each). CDR3 length: 14 amino acids. Germline loops: CDR1 SGHRS, CDR2 YFSETQ. The V gene lost 3 bases and the J gene lost 5 bases, with 15 bases spanning the gap.

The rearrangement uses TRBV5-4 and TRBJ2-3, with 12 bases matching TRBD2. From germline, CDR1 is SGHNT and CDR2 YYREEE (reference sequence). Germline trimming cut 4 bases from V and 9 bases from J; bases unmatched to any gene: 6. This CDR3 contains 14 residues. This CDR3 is CASSATSGSQTQYF. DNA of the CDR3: TGTGCCAGCAGCGCGACTAGCGGGAGTCAAACGCAGTATTTT.